The 8 T cell receptor beta chains given below trace back to one sample, sequenced in a study of shared clonotypes between healthy human individuals. Measured with immunoSEQ multiplex PCR; TCRdb has only the in-frame clones, and not every one. Of approximately 2,200,000 clones listed, about 93% are singletons. It was CD45RO-negative cells, positively selected for CCR7, that made up naive CD8 cells, with terminally differentiated effector memory CD45RA+ cells excluded. The sample consisted of naive CD8+ T cells from PBMCs. These receptors were collected from a young man in good health. Some clones in this sample may be carry-over from other donors' samples.

To note about this clone: The same CDR3 also results from other DNA sequences found in this sample. The chain uses TRBV9 and TRBJ2-1; 8 bases align to TRBD2. CDR1 is SGDLS and CDR2 is YYNGEE in the germline V gene. The CDR3 length is 16 residues. V lost 0 bases and J lost 2; bases outside the gene matches: 4. The CDR3 here is CASSVGPGGPYNEQFF. DNA for the CDR3: TGTGCCAGCAGCGTAGGTCCGGGAGGGCCCTACAATGAGCAGTTCTTC.

The chain employs TRBV5-1 and TRBJ1-1; the match to TRBD1 covers 7 bases. The CDR3 sequence is 17 residues long. J was trimmed by 0 bases and V by 3 bases; bases with no gene match: 11. Germline loops: CDR1 SGHRS, CDR2 YFSETQ. CDR3 in amino acids: CASSSGSYRGLNTEAFF. The DNA for the CDR3 is TGCGCCAGCAGCTCAGGATCCTACAGGGGACTGAACACTGAAGCTTTCTTT.

The rearrangement joins TRBV2 to TRBJ2-7; D ambiguous. Germline CDR1 reads SNHLY; CDR2 reads FYNNEI. The CDR3 contains 13 residues. V shed 1 base and J shed 3 bases, with 7 bases lying between them. CDR3 sequence: CASSEVSRYEQYF. The CDR3 bases are TGTGCCAGCAGTGAAGTTAGTCGCTACGAGCAGTACTTC.

The gene calls are TRBV15 and TRBJ2-1; 10 bases align to TRBD2. This CDR3 region has 21 residues. Germline CDR1 LNHNV, CDR2 YYDKDF (reference sequence). Trimming removed 1 base from V and 1 base from J; junction bases left unmatched: 16. Here the CDR3 DNA reads TGTGCCACCAGCAGAGTCCCAACAGGACTAGCGGTAGGGGGATCCTACAATGAGCAGTTCTTC. Protein product: CATSRVPTGLAVGGSYNEQFF.

Regarding this clone: Other DNA variants within this sample encode the same CDR3. The chain is built from TRBV9 and TRBJ2-2; 8 bases fit TRBD2. J gave up 5 bases and V 4 bases, and 1 base lay outside the gene matches. Germline CDR1 is SGDLS and CDR2 is YYNGEE. The CDR3 covers 13 residues. This chain's CDR3 is CASSPSGTGELFF. In nucleotides, the CDR3 is TGTGCCAGCAGCCCTAGCGGGACCGGGGAGCTGTTTTTT.

The rearrangement links TRBV27 to TRBJ2-7; D is possibly TRBD1 or TRBD2 (5 bases each). V was clipped by 1 base and J by 4 bases, with 8 bases between them. Germline lookup yields CDR1 MNHEY and CDR2 SMNVEV (reference sequence). The CDR3 totals 13 residues. CDR3: CASSLYGGYEQYF. CDR3 in DNA: TGTGCCAGCAGTTTATATGGGGGTTACGAGCAGTACTTC.

This sequence joins TRBV5-4 and TRBJ1-1; maybe TRBD1 (5 bases). The CDR3 is 12 residues long. Between the trimmed V and J ends, which lost 3 bases and 7 bases, there was a span of 10 bases. Looked up from germline, CDR1 is SGHNT and CDR2 is YYREEE (reference sequence). In DNA form, the CDR3 reads TGTGCCAGCAGCTCGGGACGGCATGAAGCTTTCTTT. It encodes CASSSGRHEAFF.

The chain has TRBV4-1 and TRBJ2-1; 8 nucleotides align to TRBD2. Germline-derived CDR1 and CDR2 are MGHRA and YSYEKL. The V and J ends lost 9 bases and 4 bases, in that order; junction bases with no gene match: 14. The length of the CDR3 is 16 residues. The CDR3 sequence: CASLPRPSGSYNEQFF. The CDR3 DNA reads as TGCGCCAGTCTGCCTCGCCCGAGCGGGAGTTACAATGAGCAGTTCTTC.